The clone carrying this T cell receptor beta chain has a count of ten or more. Its antigen is unidentified. The TCR beta CDR3 regions underwent amplification using RNA transcripts as the source. A first-round RT-PCR of the TCR CDR3 used the HTBI primer set. TCRdb redid the calling of the multiplex PCR reads with MiXCR, one entry per CDR3 protein. The sample shows over 500,000 distinct CDR3 sequences, roughly 15% of them seen only once. This sample was included in a study of T cells in Graves' hyperthyroidism and ophthalmopathy. Study-level results: Progression to ophthalmopathy was predicted a median of roughly seven months early.

Sequencing was carried out using blood. The receptor comes from a woman aged 18 to 35 with Graves' ophthalmopathy.

CDR3 sequence (DNA): TGCAGTGCCGCTTTACTAGCGGGAGTGGTCCAACGGCCCTACAATGAGCAGTTCTTC. This translates into CSAALLAGVVQRPYNEQFF. The V and J genes are TRBV20-1 and TRBJ2-1, with 11 bases that match TRBD2. This CDR3 has 19 amino acids. The ends lost 6 bases at V and 2 bases at J; junction bases unmatched: 18. The germline gives CDR1 DFQATT, CDR2 SNEGSKA (reference sequence).